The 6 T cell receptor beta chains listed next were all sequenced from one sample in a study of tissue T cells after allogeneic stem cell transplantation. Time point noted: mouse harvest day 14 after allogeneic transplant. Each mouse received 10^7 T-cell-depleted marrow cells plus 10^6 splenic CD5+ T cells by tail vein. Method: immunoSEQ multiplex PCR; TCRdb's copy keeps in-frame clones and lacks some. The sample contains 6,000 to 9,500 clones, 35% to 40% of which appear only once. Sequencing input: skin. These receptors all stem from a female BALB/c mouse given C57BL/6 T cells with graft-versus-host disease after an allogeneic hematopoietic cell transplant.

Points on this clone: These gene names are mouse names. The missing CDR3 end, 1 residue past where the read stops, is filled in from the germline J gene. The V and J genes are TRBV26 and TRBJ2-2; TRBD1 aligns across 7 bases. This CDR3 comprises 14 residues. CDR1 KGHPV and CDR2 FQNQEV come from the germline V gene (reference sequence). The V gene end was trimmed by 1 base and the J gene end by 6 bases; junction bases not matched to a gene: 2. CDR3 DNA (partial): TGTGCCAGCAGTCTGTGGCAGGGGGCCGGGCAGCTCTAC. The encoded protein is CASSLWQGAGQLY. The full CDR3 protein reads CASSLWQGAGQLYF.

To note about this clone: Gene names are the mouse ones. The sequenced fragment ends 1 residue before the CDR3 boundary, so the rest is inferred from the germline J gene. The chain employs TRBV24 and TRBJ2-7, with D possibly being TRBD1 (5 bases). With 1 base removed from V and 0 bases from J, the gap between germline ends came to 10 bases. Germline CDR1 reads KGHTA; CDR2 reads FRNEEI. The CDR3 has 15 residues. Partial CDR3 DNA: TGTGCCAGCAGTCTGTCACAGGCCCACTCCTATGAACAGTAC. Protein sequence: CASSLSQAHSYEQY. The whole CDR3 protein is CASSLSQAHSYEQYF.

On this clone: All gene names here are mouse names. The CDR3 here is CASSLLGQGNTGQLYF. The part of the CDR3 DNA that was read is TGTGCCAGCAGTCTGTTGGGACAGGGGAACACCGGGCAGCTCTAC. This rearrangement joins TRBV26 to TRBJ2-2; 10 bases are a match to TRBD1. Sequencing ends 1 residue short of the CDR3 end; the germline J gene provides the rest. Germline CDR1 KGHPV, CDR2 FQNQEV (reference sequence). The CDR3 consists of 16 residues. The ends lost 1 base at V and 2 bases at J; junction bases unmatched: 1.

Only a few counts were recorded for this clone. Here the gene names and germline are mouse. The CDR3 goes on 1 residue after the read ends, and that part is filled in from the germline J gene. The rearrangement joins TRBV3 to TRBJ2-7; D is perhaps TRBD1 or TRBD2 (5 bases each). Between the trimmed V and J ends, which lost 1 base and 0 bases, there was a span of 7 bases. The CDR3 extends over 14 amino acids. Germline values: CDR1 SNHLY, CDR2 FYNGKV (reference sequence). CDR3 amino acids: CASSLGGSSYEQYF. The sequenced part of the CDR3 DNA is TGTGCCAGCAGCTTAGGGGGGAGCTCCTATGAACAGTAC.

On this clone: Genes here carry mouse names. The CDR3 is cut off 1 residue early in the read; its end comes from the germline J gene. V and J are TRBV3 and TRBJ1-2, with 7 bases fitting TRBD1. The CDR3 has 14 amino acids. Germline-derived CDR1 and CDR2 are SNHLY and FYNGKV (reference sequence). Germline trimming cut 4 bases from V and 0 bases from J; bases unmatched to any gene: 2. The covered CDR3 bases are TGTGCCAGCAGCTCCAGGGGGGCAAACTCCGACTACACC. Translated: CASSSRGANSDYT. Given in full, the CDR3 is CASSSRGANSDYTF.

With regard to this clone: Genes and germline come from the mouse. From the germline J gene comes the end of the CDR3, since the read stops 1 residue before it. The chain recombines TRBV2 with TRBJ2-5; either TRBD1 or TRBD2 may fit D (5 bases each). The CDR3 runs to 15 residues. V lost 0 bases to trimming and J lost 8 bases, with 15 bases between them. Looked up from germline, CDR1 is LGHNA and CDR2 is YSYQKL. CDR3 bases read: TGTGCCAGCAGCCAAGAAGTGGGGCCCTCAGGCACCCAGTAC. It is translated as CASSQEVGPSGTQY. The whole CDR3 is CASSQEVGPSGTQYF. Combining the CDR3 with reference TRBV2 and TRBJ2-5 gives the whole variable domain DPKIIQKPKYLVAVTGSEKILICEQYLGHNAMYWYRQSAKKPLEFMFSYSYQKLMDNQTASSRFQPQSSKKNHLDLQITALKPDDSATYFCASSQEVGPSGTQYFGPGTRLLVL.